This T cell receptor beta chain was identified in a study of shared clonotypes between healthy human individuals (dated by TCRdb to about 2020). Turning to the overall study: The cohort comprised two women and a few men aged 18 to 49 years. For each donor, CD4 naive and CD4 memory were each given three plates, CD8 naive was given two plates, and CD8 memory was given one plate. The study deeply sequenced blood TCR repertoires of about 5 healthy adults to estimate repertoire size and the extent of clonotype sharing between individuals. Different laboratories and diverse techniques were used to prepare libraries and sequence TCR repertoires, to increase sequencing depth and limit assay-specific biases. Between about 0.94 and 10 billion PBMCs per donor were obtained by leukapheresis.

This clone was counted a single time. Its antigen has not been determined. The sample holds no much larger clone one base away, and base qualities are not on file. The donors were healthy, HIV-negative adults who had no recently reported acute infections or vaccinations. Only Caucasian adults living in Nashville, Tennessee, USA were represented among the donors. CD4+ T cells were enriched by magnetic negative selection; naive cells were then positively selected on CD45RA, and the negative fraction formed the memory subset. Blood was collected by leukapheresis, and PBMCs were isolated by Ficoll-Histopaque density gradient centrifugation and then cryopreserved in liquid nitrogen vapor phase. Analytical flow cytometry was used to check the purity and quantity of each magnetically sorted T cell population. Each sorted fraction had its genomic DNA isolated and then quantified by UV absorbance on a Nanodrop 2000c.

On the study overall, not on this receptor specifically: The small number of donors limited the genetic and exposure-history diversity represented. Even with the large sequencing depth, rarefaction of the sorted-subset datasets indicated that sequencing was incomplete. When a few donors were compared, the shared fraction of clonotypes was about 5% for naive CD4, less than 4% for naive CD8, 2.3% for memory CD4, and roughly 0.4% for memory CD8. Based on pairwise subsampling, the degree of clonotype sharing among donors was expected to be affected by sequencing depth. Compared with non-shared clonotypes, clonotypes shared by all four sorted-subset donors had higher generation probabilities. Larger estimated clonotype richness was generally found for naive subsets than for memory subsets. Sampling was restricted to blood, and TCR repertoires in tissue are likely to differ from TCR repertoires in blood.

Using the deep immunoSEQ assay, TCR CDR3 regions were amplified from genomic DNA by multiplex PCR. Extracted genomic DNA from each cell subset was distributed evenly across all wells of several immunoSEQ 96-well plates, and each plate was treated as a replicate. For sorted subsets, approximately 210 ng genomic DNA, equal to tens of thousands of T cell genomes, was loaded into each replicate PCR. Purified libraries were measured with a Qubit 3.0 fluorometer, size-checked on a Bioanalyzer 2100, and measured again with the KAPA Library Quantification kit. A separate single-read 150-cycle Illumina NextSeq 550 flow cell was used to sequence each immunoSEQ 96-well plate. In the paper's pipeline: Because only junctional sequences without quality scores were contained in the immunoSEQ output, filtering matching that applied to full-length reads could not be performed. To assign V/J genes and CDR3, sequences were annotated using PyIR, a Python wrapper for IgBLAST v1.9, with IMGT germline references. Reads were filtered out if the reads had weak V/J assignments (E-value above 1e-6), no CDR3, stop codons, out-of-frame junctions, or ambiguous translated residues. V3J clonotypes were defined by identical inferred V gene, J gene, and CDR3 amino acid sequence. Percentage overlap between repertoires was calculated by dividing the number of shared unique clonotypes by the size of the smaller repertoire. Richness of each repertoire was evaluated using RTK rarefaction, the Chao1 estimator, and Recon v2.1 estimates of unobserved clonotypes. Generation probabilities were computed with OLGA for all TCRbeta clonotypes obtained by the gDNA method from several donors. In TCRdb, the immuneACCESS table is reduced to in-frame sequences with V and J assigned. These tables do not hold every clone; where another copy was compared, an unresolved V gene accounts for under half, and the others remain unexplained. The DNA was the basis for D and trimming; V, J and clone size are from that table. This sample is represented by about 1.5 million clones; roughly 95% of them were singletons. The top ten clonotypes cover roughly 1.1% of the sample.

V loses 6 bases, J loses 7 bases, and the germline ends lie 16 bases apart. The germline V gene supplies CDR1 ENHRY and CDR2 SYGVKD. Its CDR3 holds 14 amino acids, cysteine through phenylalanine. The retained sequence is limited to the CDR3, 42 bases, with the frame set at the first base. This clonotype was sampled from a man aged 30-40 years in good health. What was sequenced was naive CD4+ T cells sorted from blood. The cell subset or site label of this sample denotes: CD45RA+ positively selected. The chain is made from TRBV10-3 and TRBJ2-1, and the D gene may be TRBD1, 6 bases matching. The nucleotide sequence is TGTGCCATCAGCAGGCAGGGGCAAAGGAATGAGCAGTTCTTC. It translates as CAISRQGQRNEQFF.